This T cell receptor beta chain comes out of a study of T cell responses to AZD1222 COVID-19 vaccine (dated by TCRdb to the early 2020s). In the study overall: AZD1222 recipients with second doses at about 4 weeks or about 12 weeks were pooled, because spike-specific TCR depth and breadth did not differ between schedules. A total of 233 trial participants underwent TCR sequencing, of whom approximately 210 received two doses of AZD1222 and about 25 received two doses of the MenACWY control vaccine. Trial participants were enrolled into age subgroups of 18-55, 56-69 and 70-plus years, which contained 148, 28 and 57 TCR-sequenced participants, respectively.

General study outcomes and caveats: The whole spike protein was spanned by vaccine-associated CD4 TCRs, and dominant responses were seen in regions 160-218 and 743-854. Only a handful of AZD1222 recipients were SARS-CoV-2 seropositive at baseline, limiting conclusions about previously exposed vaccinees. Participants were mostly white British and included more females than males, and it was suggested by the authors that clonal diversity may have been underestimated. A significant rise in spike-specific TCR breadth and depth was observed after two AZD1222 doses relative to day 0 and relative to MenACWY recipients. Reportedly, close to half of the unique spike-specific TCRs recognized epitopes lying outside the regions that are mutated in the B.1.351 and B.1.1.7 variants. The 56-69-year group was small, and its depth increase did not reach significance, likely because of low power. No day 14 peak-response samples were available, so repertoires were characterized only after the peak T cell response.

The CDR3 regions of human TCRbeta chains were analyzed by immunosequencing. Per the authors' processing: TCRs in the repertoires were compared against a reference library of SARS-CoV-2-specific TCRs that had been generated with the MIRA antigen-specificity platform. Breadth meant the fraction of unique TCRs that were SARS-CoV-2-associated, whereas depth meant the fraction of total T cells that were SARS-CoV-2-associated. Using the MIRA data, each spike-specific TCR was assigned both to the spike region to which the TCR was reactive and to a CD4 or CD8 class. Log10-transformed breadth and depth values were compared by one-way ANOVA with Sidak's multiple comparisons tests. TCRdb carries this immuneACCESS record with in-frame sequences only. Its versions omit some clonotypes, under half of them owing to an unresolved V gene in the studies checked, with the rest unexplained. For V, J and clone size, that table is used; D and trimming come from the DNA. This sample lists over 150,000 clones; around 89% were detected once. The top ten constitute less than 3.5% of the sample.

The CDR3 spans 13 residues, from the cysteine through the phenylalanine. Left in the record is the CDR3 DNA by itself, 39 bases read in frame from the first base. Deletion took 8 bases off V and 6 bases off J, with a span of 14 bases between the germline ends. CDR1 LNHDA and CDR2 SQIVND are derived from the germline V gene (reference sequence). This clone was seen a handful of times. Its antigen remains unidentified. Per-base quality was not reported, and no clone a single base away is much larger than it. The time point label of this sample denotes: baseline before first vaccination. Vaccinee samples came from UK trials COV001 and COV002, including a single-blind randomized controlled phase 2/3 trial of AZD1222 (ChAdOx1 nCoV-19) in healthy adults. Trial participant PBMC samples were collected at day 0 and day 28 after the second dose for TCRbeta chain sequencing.

This sample comprised peripheral blood, obtained on day 0 of AZD1222 vaccination. This TCR was recovered from an adult in good health. The sequence links TRBV19 to TRBJ1-5; matching of 6 bases hints at TRBD1 as the D gene. The CDR3 here reads CASGEGGSQPQHF. The DNA sequence follows: TGTGCCAGTGGTGAGGGGGGGAGTCAGCCCCAGCATTTT.